This TCR beta chain is from a study of post-analysis software for immune sequencing data. Study background: Included courses were relapsing-remitting and secondary progressive multiple sclerosis; progressive-relapsing multiple sclerosis was also included.

Incorporated into the TCR beta cDNA libraries were unique molecular identifiers, which served to reduce PCR and sequencing biases. Out of about 0.95 to 10 million T cells, about 510,000 cDNA molecules were generated. TCRdb recomputed calls from the PCR reads with MiXCR, one row per CDR3 protein. The top ten clones hold around 4.7% of a sample with approximately 770,000 distinct CDR3 sequences, 35% to 55% of them seen once. CDR3 length equals 16 residues. CDR1 SGHRS and CDR2 YFSETQ come from the germline V gene. V was clipped by 4 bases and J by 2 bases, with 16 bases between them. As regards this clonotype: The target antigen is unknown.

Study-level results: Co-batched samples clustered tightly together by F measure. Controls showed significantly higher normalized Chao1 diversity than did multiple sclerosis patients. Comparison of patients with controls showed 4 to 6 TRBV segments more frequent in patients, TRBV5-6, TRBV5-1 and TRBV20-1 among them.

This chain joins TRBV5-1 and TRBJ1-5; the D gene is possibly TRBD1 (5 bases). The sequenced sample was blood. The sequence was obtained from a girl between 5 and 17 years old with multiple sclerosis. The CDR3 DNA reads TGCGCCAGCAGCCTTGATGGCATAGGGGGCAATCAGCCCCAGCATTTT. Its translation: CASSLDGIGGNQPQHF.